This is a list of T cell receptor beta chains from one sample in a study of T cells in Graves' hyperthyroidism and ophthalmopathy. MiXCR, run by TCRdb on the multiplex PCR reads, gives a single entry per CDR3 protein. The sample has fewer than 350,000 distinct CDR3 sequences, about an eighth seen once; the top ten hold roughly 7.9%. Sample: blood. The receptors were sampled from a woman aged 40 to 50 with Graves' hyperthyroidism. Both conserved end residues are trimmed from each CDR3.

V gene	J gene	CDR3 length	CDR3 protein
TRBV7-2	TRBJ2-1	10	ASSLESLEQF
TRBV7-6	TRBJ2-2	12	ASSLGGYSGELF
TRBV7-9	TRBJ2-5	11	ASSDSVAETQY
TRBV9	TRBJ1-2	14	ASSPRQGATGDGYT
TRBV12-3/TRBV12-4	TRBJ1-2	14	ASSLLLERANYGYT
TRBV5-6	TRBJ2-7	13	ASSLVGANSYEQY
TRBV19	TRBJ1-2	11	ASSAGRHYGYT
TRBV20-1	TRBJ2-4	13	SARDMGQGGNIQY
TRBV7-9	TRBJ1-6	14	ASSLLGGPDNSPLH
TRBV3-1	TRBJ2-1	11	ASSQILAGEQF
TRBV28	TRBJ1-5	15	ASSKKTGRYSNQPQH
TRBV6-5	TRBJ2-1	14	ASSYEGGAGYNEQF
TRBV24-1	TRBJ1-1	11	ATTGGEDTEAF
TRBV27	TRBJ2-7	11	ASSKGFAYEQY
TRBV19	TRBJ1-4	11	ASRPGLGEKLF
TRBV7-9	TRBJ1-1	14	ASSPALTGKNTEAF
TRBV18	TRBJ1-1	13	ASSPATGGVTEAF
TRBV12-3/TRBV12-4	TRBJ1-1	10	ASSLIGQAAF
TRBV15	TRBJ1-1	12	ATSRDRGLSEAF
TRBV2	TRBJ2-6	14	ASSGGRGSGANVLT
TRBV27	TRBJ2-5	14	ASSRTSGRGSETQY
TRBV2	TRBJ2-7	14	ASRYRTSSSRSEQY
TRBV4-1	TRBJ1-1	11	ATSPGQNTEAF
TRBV7-9	TRBJ2-1	15	ASSGQGLADSYNEQF
TRBV7-9	TRBJ1-2	11	ASSTQGSYGYT
TRBV2	TRBJ2-3	13	ASSVLAGGTDTQY
TRBV28	TRBJ1-2	11	ASSKDLNYGYT
TRBV19	TRBJ2-7	13	ASSLHGRGPYEQY
TRBV28	TRBJ2-7	16	ASSLHPTPLAGLYEQY
TRBV29-1	TRBJ2-7	11	SVELDRDGEQY
TRBV29-1	TRBJ2-5	12	SVDGGRWGETQY
TRBV3-1	TRBJ1-1	12	ASSQGTGNTEAF
TRBV28	TRBJ1-2	11	ASYNQGARGYT
TRBV5-1	TRBJ1-5	14	ASSLDGAGSNQPQH
TRBV6-4	TRBJ2-1	14	ASSDSAGRAAGEQF
TRBV6-1	TRBJ2-5	10	ASRPRTGAQY
TRBV3-1	TRBJ2-3	13	ASSQGGGKKDTQY
TRBV14	TRBJ2-1	13	ASSQGPSAYNEQF
TRBV12-3/TRBV12-4	TRBJ1-1	11	ASRESANTEAF
TRBV11-3	TRBJ1-1	14	ASSFGTHRLNTEAF
TRBV5-1	TRBJ1-4	13	ASSSEGRIDEKLF
TRBV7-2	TRBJ1-4	13	ASSAMGQTNEKLF
TRBV6-1	TRBJ2-3	14	ASRMATSGYTDTQY
TRBV5-5	TRBJ2-7	12	ASSLGASAYEQY
TRBV27	TRBJ2-1	16	ASSLASGRAGSYNEQF